The T cell receptor (beta chain) under discussion was sequenced for a study of identical twins. This clonotype was picked up a small number of times. This CDR3 region has 13 residues. The germline gives CDR1 SQVTM, CDR2 ANQGSEA. J was trimmed by 3 bases and V by 7 bases; bases with no gene match: 5. Template switching added a universal primer site; cDNA carried unique molecular identifiers. TCRdb reanalysed the 5' RACE reads using MiXCR and keeps one entry per CDR3 protein. The repertoire consists of about 470,000 distinct CDR3 sequences, with 20% to 25% occurring once and the leading ten covering 2.9%. These same records also appear under a second study, on T cells expressing NK-cell markers. From that study: The TCR beta repertoires were obtained from sorted CD3+CD56+NKG2C+, CD3+CD56+NKG2C- and CD3+CD56-NKG2C+ T cells. Seven sequenced donors out of eight were HCMV-seropositive, one seronegative. Top CD8+ clonotypes included the dominant CD3+CD56+NKG2C+ clonotypes in 6 or 7 donors.

V and J are TRBV29-1 and TRBJ2-1, with 8 bases aligning to TRBD1. Sequences were obtained from CD4+ T cells sorted from blood. The source is a woman between 18 and 29 years old in good health. This chain's CDR3 is CSAGTGGYNEQFF. DNA of the CDR3: TGCAGCGCCGGGACAGGCGGCTACAATGAGCAGTTCTTC.